This T cell receptor (beta chain) was retrieved from a study of T cell responses to AZD1222 COVID-19 vaccine. Study background: Doses given second, at about 4 or about 12 weeks, were pooled. General study results and limits: Regions left unmutated in variants are reportedly the target of nearly half of spike-specific TCRs. Repertoires were obtained only post-peak T cell response. There were mostly white British donors and more females than males, and clonal diversity was possibly underestimated.

Sequencing used immunoSEQ multiplex PCR; TCRdb keeps in-frame clones, though not all of them. The sample consists of about 140,000 clones, almost 90% of them appearing once. A note on this clone: What it binds is not known.

The CDR3 runs to 16 residues. V was clipped by 5 bases and J by 0 bases, with 14 bases between them. The germline V gene encodes CDR1 SGHTA and CDR2 FQGTGA. This sequence joins TRBV7-3 and TRBJ2-1; D gene ambiguous. The source is an adult in good health. The source was peripheral blood, collected on day 0 of AZD1222 vaccination. CDR3 sequence reads: CASSLGTRSSYNEQFF. The CDR3 DNA reads TGTGCCAGCAGCCTGGGCACAAGAAGCTCCTACAATGAGCAGTTCTTC.